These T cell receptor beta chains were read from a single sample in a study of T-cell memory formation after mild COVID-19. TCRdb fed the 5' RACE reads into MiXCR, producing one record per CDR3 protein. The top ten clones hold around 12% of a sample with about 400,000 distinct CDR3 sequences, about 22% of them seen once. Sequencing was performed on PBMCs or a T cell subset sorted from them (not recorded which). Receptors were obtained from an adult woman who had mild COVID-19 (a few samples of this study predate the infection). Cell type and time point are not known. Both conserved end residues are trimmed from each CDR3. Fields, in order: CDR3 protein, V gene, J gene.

cdr3_aa: ASRAGVHEQY
v_call: TRBV6-1
j_call: TRBJ2-7

cdr3_aa: ASSQRTLISNEQF
v_call: TRBV12-3/TRBV12-4
j_call: TRBJ2-1

cdr3_aa: SARKLADSSYNEQF
v_call: TRBV20-1
j_call: TRBJ2-1

cdr3_aa: AISDWSGGAKDTQY
v_call: TRBV10-3
j_call: TRBJ2-3

cdr3_aa: ASSVSRASSYNEQF
v_call: TRBV9
j_call: TRBJ2-1

cdr3_aa: ATSDPAGGRSDTQY
v_call: TRBV24-1
j_call: TRBJ2-3

cdr3_aa: SARELGSGANVLT
v_call: TRBV20-1
j_call: TRBJ2-6

cdr3_aa: ASSPLGTTDTQY
v_call: TRBV7-9
j_call: TRBJ2-3

cdr3_aa: ASSLWGMDYGYT
v_call: TRBV12-3/TRBV12-4
j_call: TRBJ1-2

cdr3_aa: SARGALDYEQY
v_call: TRBV20-1
j_call: TRBJ2-7

cdr3_aa: ASSPGNLNDGYT
v_call: TRBV6-6
j_call: TRBJ1-2

cdr3_aa: ASSLEVTALTYEQY
v_call: TRBV7-6
j_call: TRBJ2-7

cdr3_aa: ASSVGSGGGEQY
v_call: TRBV9
j_call: TRBJ2-7

cdr3_aa: ASSPRAIAGEKLF
v_call: TRBV5-6
j_call: TRBJ1-4

cdr3_aa: ASSQDRATGWYEQY
v_call: TRBV3-1
j_call: TRBJ2-7

cdr3_aa: ASVTGGTRDTGELF
v_call: TRBV12-3/TRBV12-4
j_call: TRBJ2-2

cdr3_aa: SAADRGRLDSGNTIY
v_call: TRBV20-1
j_call: TRBJ1-3

cdr3_aa: ASTWVGNGYT
v_call: TRBV28
j_call: TRBJ1-2

cdr3_aa: ASSQGLKETQY
v_call: TRBV4-1
j_call: TRBJ2-5

cdr3_aa: ASSLDRRDLIDEQY
v_call: TRBV11-2
j_call: TRBJ2-7

cdr3_aa: ASSSGGTAGALRTDTQY
v_call: TRBV6-6
j_call: TRBJ2-3

cdr3_aa: ATSPWNQPQH
v_call: TRBV7-7
j_call: TRBJ1-5

cdr3_aa: ASSDGGREQF
v_call: TRBV9
j_call: TRBJ2-1

cdr3_aa: ASSLNEQY
v_call: TRBV11-2
j_call: TRBJ2-7

cdr3_aa: ASSEDRDEQY
v_call: TRBV9
j_call: TRBJ2-7

cdr3_aa: ASSSHPTAGGPPPLH
v_call: TRBV6-5
j_call: TRBJ1-6

cdr3_aa: ASSTGGASGEKLF
v_call: TRBV5-1
j_call: TRBJ1-4

cdr3_aa: ASSRTSGGSSYNEQF
v_call: TRBV5-4
j_call: TRBJ2-1

cdr3_aa: ASSSPSGLAGGLHGEQY
v_call: TRBV12-3/TRBV12-4
j_call: TRBJ2-7

cdr3_aa: ASSQEQETQY
v_call: TRBV14
j_call: TRBJ2-5

cdr3_aa: ASSLGQGQKDGYT
v_call: TRBV7-9
j_call: TRBJ1-2

cdr3_aa: ASSEGLGGTIY
v_call: TRBV6-1
j_call: TRBJ1-3

cdr3_aa: ASSRVESSYNEQF
v_call: TRBV4-1
j_call: TRBJ2-1

cdr3_aa: ASSFLQGAYNEQF
v_call: TRBV5-4
j_call: TRBJ2-1

cdr3_aa: AVKDPRDTRDEQY
v_call: TRBV10-3
j_call: TRBJ2-7

cdr3_aa: ATSRDGRTEEKLF
v_call: TRBV15
j_call: TRBJ1-4

cdr3_aa: ASSLGIGTLQETQY
v_call: TRBV5-1
j_call: TRBJ2-5

cdr3_aa: ASSRQDSNTGELF
v_call: TRBV5-1
j_call: TRBJ2-2

cdr3_aa: ASSPAGFYEQY
v_call: TRBV18
j_call: TRBJ2-7

cdr3_aa: SAPDSSLNTGELF
v_call: TRBV20-1
j_call: TRBJ2-2

cdr3_aa: ASSQSGQSYEQY
v_call: TRBV23-1
j_call: TRBJ2-7

cdr3_aa: ASTISYEQY
v_call: TRBV2
j_call: TRBJ2-7

cdr3_aa: ASAEGLAFFQETQY
v_call: TRBV7-7
j_call: TRBJ2-5

cdr3_aa: ASSLGDRVNTDTQY
v_call: TRBV7-9
j_call: TRBJ2-3

cdr3_aa: ASSLETQTRGQKIYNEQF
v_call: TRBV5-5
j_call: TRBJ2-1

cdr3_aa: ASSIGQRNQPQH
v_call: TRBV19
j_call: TRBJ1-5

cdr3_aa: SANVNRGQETQY
v_call: TRBV20-1
j_call: TRBJ2-5

cdr3_aa: ASSITGTSAYNEQF
v_call: TRBV7-2
j_call: TRBJ2-1

cdr3_aa: ASSEDSYTEAF
v_call: TRBV6-4
j_call: TRBJ1-1

cdr3_aa: SARPGGRYNEQF
v_call: TRBV20-1
j_call: TRBJ2-1

cdr3_aa: ASSVGYSAGEQETQY
v_call: TRBV9
j_call: TRBJ2-5

cdr3_aa: ASSLGGVKLF
v_call: TRBV4-3
j_call: TRBJ1-4

cdr3_aa: ASSSQDRAGDEQF
v_call: TRBV12-3/TRBV12-4
j_call: TRBJ2-1

cdr3_aa: ASSPAVYNEQF
v_call: TRBV4-3
j_call: TRBJ2-1